This entry describes one T cell receptor (beta chain). This entry comes from a study of blood T cell repertoires in COVID-19. Study details: From T cells, B-cell-depleted T cells, or PBMCs came the material, which was cDNA or gDNA.

TCRdb's copy holds only in-frame clones and misses some; the assay was immunoSEQ multiplex PCR. Of about 55,000 clones in the sample, around nine tenths were seen once. What was sequenced was peripheral blood. The receptor's source is a middle-aged man with acute or convalescent COVID-19.

CDR3 DNA: TGCGCCAGCACTAGCGGCAACAATGAGCAGTTCTTC. It encodes CASTSGNNEQFF. V gene TRBV5-1 combines with J gene TRBJ2-1, with TRBD2 matching over 7 bases. Germline V gene sequence: CDR1 SGHRS, CDR2 YFSETQ. The CDR3 is 12 amino acids. The V gene end was trimmed by 6 bases and the J gene end by 5 bases; junction bases not matched to a gene: 2.